The 17 T cell receptor beta chains below come from one sample, sequenced in a study of vaccination effects on CD4 cells after COVID-19. Their antigen targets remain unknown. With 10 to 11 days of culture completed, CD4+ T cells were isolated. Two-dose BNT162b2 or mRNA-1273 vaccination was given to participants. Generated by immunoSEQ multiplex PCR, the TCRdb table keeps only in-frame clones and is missing some. The table has some 70,000 clones, around 85% seen once. This specimen was CD4+ T cells from PBMCs cultured without peptide, taken after COVID-19 vaccination. All receptors derive from a human donor who received a COVID-19 vaccine.

The V call is TRBV7-9, the J call TRBJ1-4, with a possible D match to TRBD1 (5 bases). Germline CDR1 is SEHNR and CDR2 is FQNEAQ (reference sequence). V was shortened by 4 bases and J by 9 bases, with 15 bases between the two germline ends. This CDR3 comprises 14 residues. CDR3 sequence: CASSCRDWPKKLFF. CDR3 coding DNA: TGTGCCAGCAGCTGTAGGGACTGGCCCAAAAAACTGTTTTTT.

This rearrangement joins TRBV7-2 to TRBJ2-7, with unresolved D. Looked up from germline, CDR1 is SGHTA and CDR2 is FQGNSA. V was cut by 6 bases and J by 0 bases, with 18 bases left in between. This CDR3 has 16 amino acids. CDR3 residues: CASRYLPPKSSYEQYV. For the CDR3, the DNA is TGTGCCAGCAGATACCTACCCCCCAAGAGCTCCTACGAGCAGTACGTC.

The chain couples TRBV7-2 to TRBJ2-1, with 8 positions matching TRBD2. The germline gives CDR1 SGHTA, CDR2 FQGNSA. V shed 6 bases, J shed 5 bases, and the junction held 12 bases outside the gene matches. This CDR3 comprises 16 residues. The chain's CDR3 is CASSKDGGAGDNEQFF. The DNA of the CDR3 is TGTGCCAGCAGTAAAGACGGGGGGGCCGGCGACAATGAGCAGTTCTTC.

The chain has TRBV7-3 and TRBJ2-3; no definite D call. The V end lost 1 base, the J end lost 4 bases, and 6 bases lay between the germline ends. CDR1 and CDR2 from the germline V gene are SGHTA and FQGTGA. The CDR3 loop spans 13 amino acids. This CDR3 is CASSLMSSDTQYF. DNA of the CDR3: TGTGCCAGCAGCTTAATGAGTTCAGATACGCAGTATTTT.

The chain links TRBV29-1 to TRBJ2-5; no firm D call. Trimming stripped 4 bases from V and 5 bases from J, with 11 bases between. The CDR3 runs 12 residues. The germline V gene encodes CDR1 SQVTM and CDR2 ANQGSEA. In DNA form, the CDR3 reads TGCAGCGTTGCTAGGGCTTCCGAGACCCAGTACTTC. Protein product: CSVARASETQYF.

The chain carries TRBV29-1 and TRBJ1-4, with TRBD1 as a possible D gene (6 bases). V was trimmed by 2 bases and J by 0 bases, leaving 16 bases between them. The germline CDR1 and CDR2 sequences are SQVTM and ANQGSEA. The CDR3 is 17 amino acids. The DNA of the CDR3 is TGCAGCGTTGAATTGTCGGGGGCCGTTGCAACTAATGAAAAACTGTTTTTT. Protein sequence: CSVELSGAVATNEKLFF.

V is TRBV19 and J is TRBJ1-2; 8 positions match TRBD1. Germline assignment: CDR1 LNHDA and CDR2 SQIVND (reference sequence). V was clipped by 5 bases and J by 2 bases; unmatched bases: 1. The CDR3 spans 13 residues. Here the CDR3 reads CASSRTGNYGYTF. CDR3 sequence (DNA): TGTGCCAGTAGTCGGACAGGGAACTATGGCTACACCTTC.

The V and J genes are TRBV6-6 and TRBJ1-3; 7 bases are shared with TRBD1. Germline V lookup: CDR1 MNHNY, CDR2 SVGAGI (reference sequence). This CDR3 comprises 14 residues. V lost 2 bases and J lost 11; bases outside the gene matches: 9. The CDR3, as DNA: TGTGCCAGCAGTTACGATAGGACAGGCGGACCCATATATTTT. Translation: CASSYDRTGGPIYF.

This clone showed up just a few times. The CDR3 nucleotides read TGCGCCAGCAGCCAATCGCAGGGGAGTAATTCACCCCTCCACTTT. It is translated as CASSQSQGSNSPLHF. The chain uses TRBV4-3 and TRBJ1-6; the D gene is possibly TRBD1 (6 bases). Germline V lookup: CDR1 LGHNA, CDR2 YSLEER. The V end was cut by 2 bases, the J end by 6 bases, with 11 bases between. CDR3 length: 15 residues.

The chain couples TRBV5-1 to TRBJ2-2; tentatively, D is TRBD1 (5 bases). The germline V gene encodes CDR1 SGHRS and CDR2 YFSETQ. The CDR3 extends over 16 amino acids. The V gene lost 4 bases and the J gene lost 0 bases, with 13 bases spanning the gap. The CDR3 DNA reads TGCGCCAGCAGCGCCGGACACGGCGCGAACACCGGGGAGCTGTTTTTT. Amino acid sequence: CASSAGHGANTGELFF.

This clone was counted between two and nine times. The chain is built from TRBV7-9 and TRBJ1-6; weak D call: TRBD1 (5 bases). V gave up 1 base and J gave up 10 bases, with 14 bases separating them. CDR1 and CDR2 (germline): SEHNR, FQNEAQ (reference sequence). CDR3 size: 15 residues. In nucleotides, the CDR3 is TGTGCCAGCAGCTTAGTAGGGACTGACGGCTCACCCCTCCACTTT. It is translated as CASSLVGTDGSPLHF.

This clone is a singleton in its sample. The CDR3 loop is CASSLPVRGDNEQYV. Here the CDR3 DNA reads TGTGCCAGCAGCTTGCCGGTCCGGGGTGACAACGAGCAGTACGTC. V is TRBV5-5 and J is TRBJ2-7; tentatively, D is TRBD2 (5 bases). CDR3 length: 15 residues. The germline V gene has CDR1 SGHKS and CDR2 YYEKEE (reference sequence). V was clipped by 1 base and J by 5 bases, with 16 bases between them.

CDR3 amino acids: CASSYSTGQGRTEAFF. CDR3 coding DNA: TGTGCCAGCAGTTACTCTACGGGACAGGGAAGGACTGAAGCTTTCTTT. The chain uses TRBV6-5 and TRBJ1-1; 9 positions agree with TRBD1. The CDR3 is 16 residues long. V was clipped by 0 bases and J by 5 bases; unmatched bases: 7. Germline CDR1 MNHEY, CDR2 SVGAGI.

Only a few counts were recorded for this clone. The chain is built from TRBV2 and TRBJ2-2; either TRBD1 or TRBD2 may fit D (5 bases each). The V gene's germline CDR1 is SNHLY and CDR2 FYNNEI. This CDR3 has 15 residues. The ends were cut back, 4 bases at V and 7 bases at J, with 16 bases in the middle. CDR3 residues: CASSASLGTIGELFF. The CDR3 bases are TGTGCCAGCAGTGCTAGTTTGGGGACGATCGGGGAGCTGTTTTTT.

The CDR3 sequence: CATSGQIGGEETQYF. CDR3 nucleotide sequence: TGTGCCACCAGTGGCCAGATCGGGGGGGAAGAGACCCAGTACTTC. This chain links TRBV24-1 with TRBJ2-5, with 8 bases matching TRBD2. The CDR3 contains 15 residues. Germline V lookup: CDR1 KGHDR, CDR2 SFDVKD. J gave up 3 bases and V 5 bases, and 7 bases lay outside the gene matches.

CDR3 in amino acids: CASRTDSGDEKLFF. CDR3 nucleotide sequence: TGTGCCAGCAGGACGGACAGTGGGGATGAAAAACTGTTTTTT. The V call is TRBV6-6, the J call TRBJ1-4; D might be TRBD1 (6 bases). The length of the CDR3 is 14 residues. CDR1 and CDR2 from the germline V gene are MNHNY and SVGAGI (reference sequence). Trimming left V 6 bases short and J 6 bases short, with 14 bases between.

A few counts support this clone. The chain uses TRBV18 and TRBJ2-5; unclear D gene. Trimming pared 3 bases from V and 4 bases from J, leaving 18 bases between. The length of the CDR3 is 16 residues. From germline, CDR1 is KGHSH and CDR2 LQKENI. The CDR3 bases are TGTGCCAGCTCACCGGTCGGTGTGAATAGCTTAGAGACCCAGTACTTC. Amino acid sequence: CASSPVGVNSLETQYF.